The clone carrying this TCR beta chain was recorded at least ten times. These data belong to a study of regulatory T cells in long-lasting Graves disease. As for the study in general: Over-5-year antithyroid drug use with positive TSH receptor antibodies defined persistent Graves' disease in the study.

Sample time point: persistent/refractory GD, antithyroid drugs over 5 years with positive TRAb. Generation of the TCR library employed RNA extracted from PBMCs. Researchers made TCR beta libraries by using iRepertoire HTBI primers and running Arm-PCR on CDR3 regions. MiXCR, applied by TCRdb to the multiplex PCR reads, yields one record per CDR3 protein. The sample contains 430,000 or so distinct CDR3 sequences, roughly a fifth of which appear only once. CDR3 length: 17 residues. The V and J ends lost 2 bases and 3 bases, in that order; junction bases with no gene match: 8. Germline V gene sequence: CDR1 MDHEN, CDR2 SYDVKM.

The TCR was taken from a female donor with Graves disease. Sample: peripheral blood mononuclear cells (PBMCs), taken when the disease was refractory, from a patient treated with antithyroid drugs. The J gene is TRBJ1-5, the V gene TRBV28; TRBD1 agrees at 9 bases. The CDR3 region has the DNA TGTGCCAGCAGTTTACCCAGGACAGGGGACATCAATCAGCCCCAGCATTTT. Its protein product is CASSLPRTGDINQPQHF. Full variable domain (outside the CDR3, taken from reference TRBV28 and TRBJ1-5): DVKVTQSSRYLVKRTGEKVFLECVQDMDHENMFWYRQDPGLGLRLIYFSYDVKMKEKGDIPEGYSVSREKKERFSLILESASTNQTSMYLCASSLPRTGDINQPQHFGDGTRLSIL.